This T cell receptor (beta chain) was captured in a study of blood T cell repertoires in COVID-19 (dated by TCRdb to the early 2020s). Turning to the overall study: Collaborator samples came from the United States, Italy and Spain and covered acute and convalescent phases of COVID-19. The material from the prospective study consisted of cDNA or gDNA derived from T cells, B-cell-depleted T cells, or PBMCs. Deeply sampled blood TCRbeta repertoires from subjects exposed to, actively infected with, or recovered from COVID-19 were included in the dataset. A freely available public database, intended as a resource for researchers studying the immune response to SARS-CoV-2, is where the repertoires were released. Samples were obtained from the ongoing ImmuneRACE study (first 160 participants) and from 1,000 to 1,500 subjects provided by 6 global collaborators. A de-identified subject ID, COVID-19 status, age in years and sex were almost always included in the sample metadata. Where available, HLA class I and class II types were obtained from metadata supplied by the sample provider rather than from assay-based typing.

Participants in the prospective study were aged about 18 to 95 years, lived in about two dozen United States geographic areas, and enrolled through a virtual design. Cohort assignment in the prospective study relied on participant-reported clinical history from a screening survey and a study questionnaire. Exposed participants were defined as having been in contact with someone with a PCR-confirmed or clinician-diagnosed COVID-19 case within 2 weeks of study entry. Each participant in the prospective study had whole blood, serum and a nasopharyngeal or oropharyngeal swab collected by mobile phlebotomists. Over a roughly 2-month period, participants in the prospective study had the option of providing additional blood draws and questionnaires. Prospective study blood samples were shipped either frozen or at room temperature before DNA extraction. V is shortened by 3 bases, J by 3 bases, and the region joining them spans 12 bases. CDR1 MNHEY and CDR2 SMNVEV were looked up in the germline V gene (reference sequence). The CDR3 runs 15 amino acids, cysteine and phenylalanine included. Only the CDR3 DNA is retained, 45 bases long and in frame from the first base.

Summary of the overall study and its limitations: How much clinical and demographic metadata was included differed by source and by participant, and the metadata was provided uncurated.

TCRbeta CDR3 regions were amplified from genomic DNA by means of the immunoSEQ Assay, a bias-controlled multiplex PCR. In the original analysis: The number of nucleated cells in each sample was estimated by amplification of reference gene primers within the assay. To quantify the absolute abundance of each unique TCRbeta CDR3 rearrangement, sequence reads were collapsed and filtered. For each sample, productive Simpson clonality was calculated as the square root of Simpson's diversity index across productive rearrangements. TCRdb stores this immuneACCESS table with in-frame sequences only. Part of the clones is absent; in the studies checked, under half of the shortfall reflects unresolved V genes, and no reason is known for the rest. That table furnishes V, J and clone size, whereas the DNA furnished D and trimming. This sample comprises 150,000 to 200,000 clones, around 83% of them detected only once. The top ten constitute 3.2% of the sample.

To note about this clone: Its antigen is unknown. Within one base of it there is no much larger clone, and no base qualities were kept.

The source of this sequence is a woman in her 30s who had been exposed to COVID-19. Sequenced sample: PBMCs or T cells enriched from blood (not recorded which). The V and J segments used are TRBV27 and TRBJ1-5; the D gene is perhaps TRBD1, from 6 matching bases. The CDR3 amino acid sequence is: CASSFNGGPNQPQHF. The DNA sequence is TGTGCCAGCAGTTTTAACGGGGGGCCCAATCAGCCCCAGCATTTT.